Below, 26 T cell receptor beta chains from the same sample are listed, as sequenced in a study of cytomegalovirus exposure and HLA in healthy donors. The PCR had 60 Vbeta and 13 Jbeta primers. TCRdb's table, derived via immunoSEQ multiplex PCR, lists solely in-frame clones and lacks some. Counted here are approximately 170,000 clones, roughly 80% occurring once; the ten biggest clones make up 2% to 3%. The specimen sequenced was PBMCs. The receptors come from a male donor in good health and CMV-seronegative.

J is TRBJ1-2 and V is TRBV30, with 7 bases that match TRBD1. CDR1 and CDR2 from the germline V gene are GTSNPN and SVGIG (reference sequence). The length of the CDR3 is 13 residues. The J segment lost 7 bases and the V segment lost 1 base, leaving 6 bases of the junction unmatched. The CDR3 region has the DNA TGTGCCTGGAGTGGAGGAGGGGGCGGTGGCTACACCTTC. Protein sequence: CAWSGGGGGGYTF.

This clone was recorded a few times. V gene TRBV7-6 combines with J gene TRBJ2-7, with D hard to call. In germline, CDR1 is SGHVS, CDR2 FNYEAQ. The CDR3 length is 15 residues. V was trimmed by 1 base and J by 0 bases, leaving 10 bases between them. Here the CDR3 reads CASSLVPMSSYEQYF. CDR3 nucleotides: TGTGCCAGCAGCTTAGTCCCTATGAGCTCCTACGAGCAGTACTTC. Variable domain in full (rest from reference TRBV7-6 and TRBJ2-7): GAGVSQSPRYKVTKRGQDVALRCDPISGHVSLYWYRQALGQGPEFLTYFNYEAQQDKSGLPNDRFSAERPEGSISTLTIQRTEQRDSAMYRCASSLVPMSSYEQYFGPGTRLTVT.

The chain employs TRBV9 and TRBJ2-1, with TRBD2 matching 7 bases. With 4 bases clipped from V and 10 bases from J, the junction kept 2 bases outside the gene matches. The CDR3 is 11 residues long. Germline values: CDR1 SGDLS, CDR2 YYNGEE. The CDR3 region is CASSMGLEQFF. As DNA, the CDR3 is TGTGCCAGCAGCATGGGACTAGAGCAGTTCTTC.

This clone was observed once. The chain combines TRBV6-1 with TRBJ1-2, with D unresolved. The germline V gene has CDR1 MNHNS and CDR2 SASEGT. Trimming removed 0 bases at V and 2 bases at J, with 10 bases between. The CDR3 runs to 15 residues. CDR3 nucleotides: TGTGCCAGCAGTGAAGCGGGAGGTCTGAACTATGGCTACACCTTC. It is translated as CASSEAGGLNYGYTF.

The rearrangement joins TRBV7-2 to TRBJ2-3; TRBD2 matches at 13 bases. This CDR3 comprises 18 residues. V trimming: 4 bases; J trimming: 4 bases; junction bases outside the gene matches: 11. Germline V lookup: CDR1 SGHTA, CDR2 FQGNSA. In nucleotides, the CDR3 is TGTGCCAGCAGCTCTACCGGGACTAGCGGGATCCCCCCAGATACGCAGTATTTT. Translation gives CASSSTGTSGIPPDTQYF. Filled out from reference TRBV7-2 and TRBJ2-3, the complete variable domain reads GAGVSQSPSNKVTEKGKDVELRCDPISGHTALYWYRQSLGQGLEFLIYFQGNSAPDKSGLPSDRFSAERTGGSVSTLTIQRTQQEDSAVYLCASSSTGTSGIPPDTQYFGPGTRLTVL.

The chain links TRBV9 to TRBJ2-5, with a possible D match to TRBD2 (6 bases). TRBJ2-7 explains the end of the DNA better; the J call may be wrong. Germline values: CDR1 SGDLS, CDR2 YYNGEE. The CDR3 totals 14 residues. This CDR3 reads CASSISGSFYEQYF. DNA of the CDR3: TGTGCCAGCAGCATTAGCGGATCATTCTACGAGCAGTACTTC.

The rearrangement joins TRBV28 to TRBJ2-1; D is possibly TRBD1 (5 bases). In germline, CDR1 is MDHEN, CDR2 SYDVKM. The CDR3 length is 15 residues. Trimming stripped 3 bases from V and 3 bases from J, with 12 bases between. CDR3 amino acids: CASSLRQGYYNEQFF. In DNA form, the CDR3 reads TGTGCCAGCAGTTTGCGGCAGGGATACTACAATGAGCAGTTCTTC.

The V and J genes are TRBV27 and TRBJ2-1; D gene unclear. The germline V gene encodes CDR1 MNHEY and CDR2 SMNVEV (reference sequence). V was shortened by 2 bases and J by 7 bases, with 15 bases between the two germline ends. The CDR3 covers 15 residues. CDR3 DNA sequence: TGTGCCAGCAGTTTACGCCTCTACGACGGGAATGAGCAGTTCTTC. It encodes CASSLRLYDGNEQFF.

The chain is built from TRBV7-9 and TRBJ2-3; 10 nucleotides align to TRBD1. Losses at the gene ends were 0 bases for V and 11 bases for J; bases not matched to a gene: 5. CDR3 length: 14 residues. Germline assignment: CDR1 SEHNR and CDR2 FQNEAQ (reference sequence). CDR3 DNA sequence: TGTGCCAGCAGCTTAGCGTCCGGGACAGGGGAGCAGTATTTT. It specifies CASSLASGTGEQYF.

The chain carries TRBV11-2 and TRBJ2-7; D may be TRBD2 (6 bases). This CDR3 is built from 14 residues. The ends were cut back, 3 bases at V and 3 bases at J, with 12 bases in the middle. CDR1 is SGHAT and CDR2 is FQNNGV in the germline V gene. This CDR3 is CASSLAGPSYEQYF. The CDR3 region has the DNA TGTGCCAGCAGCTTGGCGGGACCGAGCTACGAGCAGTACTTC.

This sequence joins TRBV10-3 and TRBJ1-1; weak D call: TRBD1 (5 bases). Per the germline V gene, CDR1 is ENHRY and CDR2 is SYGVKD. The CDR3 runs 14 residues. Between the trimmed V and J ends, which lost 2 bases and 4 bases, there was a span of 11 bases. The CDR3 DNA sequence: TGTGCCATCAGTGAGGGGGCGCCGGGCACTGAAGCTTTCTTT. This sequence encodes CAISEGAPGTEAFF.

This chain uses TRBV29-1 with TRBJ1-2, with D maybe TRBD1 (5 bases). The length of the CDR3 is 13 residues. The V and J ends lost 5 bases and 0 bases respectively, with 10 bases between them. Germline-derived CDR1 and CDR2 are SQVTM and ANQGSEA. In DNA form, the CDR3 reads TGCAGCGTTACAGGCCACACTAACTATGGCTACACCTTC. It codes for CSVTGHTNYGYTF.

The V and J genes are TRBV6-5 and TRBJ2-2; 9 bases match TRBD2. This CDR3 has 14 amino acids. Germline values: CDR1 MNHEY, CDR2 SVGAGI. J gave up 5 bases and V 9 bases, and 7 bases lay outside the gene matches. This CDR3 reads CASSSLAGTGELFF. The CDR3 coding sequence is TGTGCCAGTTCCAGCCTAGCGGGAACCGGGGAGCTGTTTTTT.

This clone appeared a few times. The chain couples TRBV30 to TRBJ1-4, with 7 bases that match TRBD1. Germline values: CDR1 GTSNPN, CDR2 SVGIG (reference sequence). Trimming removed 2 bases from V and 4 bases from J; junction bases left unmatched: 10. CDR3 size: 16 residues. For the CDR3, the DNA is TGTGCCTGGAGTATTCCCCAGACAGGGCTTAATGAAAAACTGTTTTTT. This sequence encodes CAWSIPQTGLNEKLFF. The full variable domain, in which reference TRBV30 and TRBJ1-4 provide the parts outside the CDR3, is SQTIHQWPATLVQPVGSPLSLECTVEGTSNPNLYWYRQAAGRGLQLLFYSVGIGQISSEVPQNLSASRPQDRQFILSSKKLLLSDSGFYLCAWSIPQTGLNEKLFFGSGTQLSVL.

This sequence joins TRBV6-1 and TRBJ2-7; 7 bases match TRBD2. Unmatched junction bases numbered 7, after V lost 5 bases and J lost 0 bases. The CDR3 contains 15 residues. Germline V gene lookup returns CDR1 MNHNS and CDR2 SASEGT. DNA for the CDR3: TGTGCCAGCAGTACCTCTAGCGGTAGCTCCTACGAGCAGTACTTC. The encoded protein is CASSTSSGSSYEQYF.

This clone has a single count. The rearrangement joins TRBV5-1 to TRBJ2-1; 9 bases are shared with TRBD2. The trim removed 5 bases at V and 7 bases at J, leaving 10 bases unmatched. CDR3 length: 15 residues. The germline CDR1 and CDR2 sequences are SGHRS and YFSETQ. The CDR3 protein is CASSYTSGLYNEQFF. The CDR3 nucleotides are TGCGCCAGCAGTTATACTAGCGGGCTGTATAATGAGCAGTTCTTC.

The V gene is TRBV5-5, the J gene TRBJ2-3, with 10 bases that match TRBD2. Per the germline V gene, CDR1 is SGHKS and CDR2 is YYEKEE (reference sequence). Losses at the gene ends were 4 bases for V and 3 bases for J; bases not matched to a gene: 2. The CDR3 consists of 14 residues. The CDR3 region is CASSPSGGTDTQYF. In DNA, the CDR3 is TGTGCCAGCAGCCCTAGCGGGGGAACAGATACGCAGTATTTT. The full variable domain, in which reference TRBV5-5 and TRBJ2-3 provide the parts outside the CDR3, is DAGVTQSPTHLIKTRGQQVTLRCSPISGHKSVSWYQQVLGQGPQFIFQYYEKEERGRGNFPDRFSARQFPNYSSELNVNALLLGDSALYLCASSPSGGTDTQYFGPGTRLTVL.

The rearrangement joins TRBV11-3 to TRBJ2-5, with 9 nucleotides matching TRBD1. The junction had 7 bases not matched to a gene; V was cut back by 5 bases and J by 0 bases. The CDR3 consists of 16 residues. The germline gives CDR1 SGHNT, CDR2 YENEEA. CDR3 DNA: TGTGCCAGCAGCAAGGGGACAGGGTTTAACCAAGAGACCCAGTACTTC. Translating it yields CASSKGTGFNQETQYF.

The gene calls are TRBV5-1 and TRBJ1-3; the D is unclear. CDR3 size: 15 residues. CDR1 and CDR2 (germline): SGHRS, YFSETQ. The germline V and J ends were trimmed by 4 bases and 0 bases, with 11 bases remaining between them. The CDR3 nucleotides are TGCGCCAGCAGCCCCAGCGCCATCTCTGGAAACACCATATATTTT. It is translated as CASSPSAISGNTIYF.

The chain employs TRBV10-3 and TRBJ1-4; TRBD1 matches 11 bases. Trimming took 10 bases from V and 2 from J; bases not matched to a gene: 6. Germline CDR1 is ENHRY and CDR2 is SYGVKD. CDR3 length: 15 residues. CDR3: CATRTGGVTNEKLFF. For the CDR3, the DNA is TGTGCCACCCGGACAGGGGGCGTCACTAATGAAAAACTGTTTTTT.

A single count supports this clone. The chain employs TRBV28 and TRBJ1-4; perhaps TRBD1 as D (6 bases). Germline V gene data show CDR1 as MDHEN and CDR2 as SYDVKM. V was cut by 4 bases and J by 0 bases, with 12 bases left in between. The CDR3 totals 16 residues. CDR3 coding DNA: TGTGCCAGCAGTTCACAGGGCATTGCAACTAATGAAAAACTGTTTTTT. Protein: CASSSQGIATNEKLFF. Supplemented by reference TRBV28 and TRBJ1-4, the full variable domain reads DVKVTQSSRYLVKRTGEKVFLECVQDMDHENMFWYRQDPGLGLRLIYFSYDVKMKEKGDIPEGYSVSREKKERFSLILESASTNQTSMYLCASSSQGIATNEKLFFGSGTQLSVL.

J is TRBJ2-4 and V is TRBV6-1, with 7 bases lining up with TRBD2. The CDR3 runs 14 residues. Looked up from germline, CDR1 is MNHNS and CDR2 is SASEGT. Germline trimming cut 7 bases from V and 4 bases from J; bases unmatched to any gene: 7. The CDR3 DNA reads TGTGCCAGCACCGAACCGGGGGGAAAAAACATTCAGTACTTC. Encoded protein: CASTEPGGKNIQYF.

For the CDR3, the DNA is TGTGCCAGCAGCCCGGGACAGGGACGCGGCTACACCTTC. Amino acids: CASSPGQGRGYTF. The chain has TRBV2 and TRBJ1-2, with 9 bases aligning to TRBD1. Germline V gives CDR1 SNHLY, CDR2 FYNNEI. This CDR3 is built from 13 residues. V gave up 6 bases and J gave up 8 bases; unmatched junction bases: 7.

V gene TRBV7-2 combines with J gene TRBJ2-7; 8 bases agree with TRBD2. The CDR3 has 16 amino acids. Germline V gene data show CDR1 as SGHTA and CDR2 as FQGNSA. The junction had 7 bases not matched to a gene; V was cut back by 1 base and J by 2 bases. The CDR3 is CASSLVPSGLTYEQYF. The CDR3 DNA is TGTGCCAGCAGCTTAGTGCCTAGCGGGCTTACCTACGAGCAGTACTTC.

This chain joins TRBV14 and TRBJ2-6; D remains unclear. V gave up 7 bases and J gave up 1 base, with 5 bases separating them. Germline V CDR1 and CDR2: SGHDN, FVKESK. This CDR3 has 13 residues. The CDR3 region has the DNA TGTGCCAGCACCCCTTCTGGGGCCAACGTCCTGACTTTC. Its protein is CASTPSGANVLTF. The full variable domain, in which reference TRBV14 and TRBJ2-6 provide the parts outside the CDR3, is EAGVTQFPSHSVIEKGQTVTLRCDPISGHDNLYWYRRVMGKEIKFLLHFVKESKQDESGMPNNRFLAERTGGTYSTLKVQPAELEDSGVYFCASTPSGANVLTFGAGSRLTVL.

This chain links TRBV6-5 with TRBJ1-5; 7 bases agree with TRBD1. V lost 6 bases, J lost 5 bases, and 10 bases stayed unmatched. This CDR3 contains 15 residues. Germline CDR1 reads MNHEY; CDR2 reads SVGAGI. The DNA of the CDR3 is TGTGCCAGCAGAGACACCGACAGGGACCATCAGCCCCAGCATTTT. The encoded protein is CASRDTDRDHQPQHF.